These 20 T cell receptor beta chains originate from one sample sequenced in a study of blood T cell repertoires in COVID-19. This table comes from immunoSEQ multiplex PCR, and its TCRdb copy is limited to in-frame clones, with some not included. This table has 150,000 to 200,000 clones, 75% to 90% appearing once. The specimen was peripheral blood. The receptors were gathered from a man in his sixties with acute or convalescent COVID-19.

J is TRBJ2-7 and V is TRBV21-1; TRBD1, as called in the table, went unchecked against the DNA. TRBV21-1 is labeled a pseudogene. The length of the CDR3 is 13 residues. Here the CDR3 reads CASSKWQVYEQYF. The CDR3 nucleotides are TGTGCCAGCAGCAAATGGCAGGTCTACGAGCAGTACTTC.

The genes are TRBV5-6 and TRBJ1-2; 8 bases are a match to TRBD1. V lost 6 bases to trimming and J lost 9 bases; unmatched junction nucleotides: 16. Germline CDR1 is SGHDT and CDR2 is YYEEEE. This CDR3 spans 15 amino acids. CDR3 protein: CASTINRGAGSSYTF. The CDR3 DNA is TGTGCCAGCACCATCAACAGGGGGGCCGGGTCCAGCTACACCTTC. Filled out from reference TRBV5-6 and TRBJ1-2, the complete variable domain reads DAGVTQSPTHLIKTRGQQVTLRCSPKSGHDTVSWYQQALGQGPQFIFQYYEEEERQRGNFPDRFSGHQFPNYSSELNVNALLLGDSALYLCASTINRGAGSSYTFGSGTRLTVV.

The chain is built from TRBV13 and TRBJ2-3; D not certain. This CDR3 spans 13 amino acids. Deletions cut 2 bases from V and 6 bases from J, with 9 bases between. Looked up from germline, CDR1 is PRHDT and CDR2 is FYEKMQ (reference sequence). The CDR3 loop is CASSLYRVDTQYF. In DNA, the CDR3 is TGTGCCAGCAGCTTATATCGGGTGGATACGCAGTATTTT. Looking up the rest from reference TRBV13 and TRBJ2-3 gives the full variable domain: AAGVIQSPRHLIKEKRETATLKCYPIPRHDTVYWYQQGPGQDPQFLISFYEKMQSDKGSIPDRFSAQQFSDYHSELNMSSLELGDSALYFCASSLYRVDTQYFGPGTRLTVL.

V and J are TRBV30 and TRBJ1-6; TRBD1 matches 8 bases. The length of the CDR3 is 15 residues. CDR1 GTSNPN and CDR2 SVGIG come from the germline V gene (reference sequence). J lost 7 bases, V lost 3 bases, and 8 bases had no gene match. As DNA, the CDR3 is TGTGCCTGGAGCATATCGGACAGGGTAAATTCACCCCTCCACTTT. It is translated as CAWSISDRVNSPLHF.

This clone was recorded at least ten times. The chain has TRBV27 and TRBJ2-3; 7 positions match TRBD1. Trimming cost V 6 bases and J 0 bases; bases outside gene matches: 0. The V gene's germline CDR1 is MNHEY and CDR2 SMNVEV (reference sequence). The CDR3 totals 13 residues. CDR3 bases: TGTGCCAGCAGACAGGGGAGCACAGATACGCAGTATTTT. Translating gives CASRQGSTDTQYF.

About this clone itself: A much larger clone is a single base away; this may be a read error. The V call is TRBV3-1 (or the pseudogene TRBV3-2), the J call TRBJ1-1; 7 nucleotides line up with TRBD1. Germline assignment: CDR1 LGHDT and CDR2 YNNKEL (reference sequence). This CDR3 is built from 13 residues. Trimming cost V 4 bases and J 1 base; bases outside gene matches: 0. CDR3 residues: CASSRQGNTEAFF. For the CDR3, the DNA is TGTGCCAGCAGCCGACAGGGGAACACTGAAGCTTTCTTT.

The chain carries TRBV28 and TRBJ1-5; 8 nucleotides align to TRBD1. CDR3 length equals 14 residues. The trim removed 3 bases at V and 6 bases at J, leaving 4 bases unmatched. The V gene's germline CDR1 is MDHEN and CDR2 SYDVKM. In DNA form, the CDR3 reads TGTGCCAGCAGTTTCCCAGGGGGCGTTCAGCCCCAGCATTTT. Translating gives CASSFPGGVQPQHF.

The genes are TRBV6-4 and TRBJ2-1; D gene ambiguous. The germline V gene has CDR1 MRHNA and CDR2 SNTAGT. Trimming took off 8 bases at V and 4 bases at J, with 15 bases between the two ends. This CDR3 is 14 amino acids long. The CDR3 bases are TGTGCCAGCGGAGACCCAAGACCGTACAATGAGCAGTTCTTC. Translated: CASGDPRPYNEQFF.

The J gene is TRBJ1-1, the V gene TRBV28; 10 bases agree with TRBD1. The V and J ends lost 4 bases and 10 bases, in that order; junction bases with no gene match: 0. Per germline, CDR1 MDHEN and CDR2 SYDVKM. The CDR3 extends over 11 amino acids. The DNA for the CDR3 is TGTGCCAGCAGTTGGGACAGGGGAGCTTTCTTT. Its protein is CASSWDRGAFF.

The chain combines TRBV3-1 (or the pseudogene TRBV3-2) with TRBJ1-1; 7 bases are a match to TRBD1. From germline, CDR1 is LGHDT and CDR2 YNNKEL (reference sequence). The CDR3 sequence is 15 residues long. Trimming cost V 7 bases and J 0 bases; bases outside gene matches: 8. CDR3: CASTDRTGMNTEAFF. CDR3 sequence (DNA): TGTGCCAGCACTGATAGGACAGGAATGAACACTGAAGCTTTCTTT.

In this sample, this clone turned up once. J is TRBJ2-2 and V is TRBV15; 7 bases match TRBD1. Germline V CDR1 and CDR2: LNHNV, YYDKDF (reference sequence). With V trimmed by 2 bases and J by 0 bases, 6 bases remained unmatched. The CDR3 is 17 residues long. The CDR3 DNA reads TGTGCCACCAGCAGACGTCCGGGACAGACGAACACCGGGGAGCTGTTTTTT. It encodes CATSRRPGQTNTGELFF. The full variable domain, its missing parts supplied by reference TRBV15 and TRBJ2-2, is DAMVIQNPRYQVTQFGKPVTLSCSQTLNHNVMYWYQQKSSQAPKLLFHYYDKDFNNEADTPDNFQSRRPNTSFCFLDIRSPGLGDTAMYLCATSRRPGQTNTGELFFGEGSRLTVL.

As to this clone: Other nucleotide sequences in the sample specify the same CDR3. The rearrangement uses TRBV5-1 and TRBJ2-7, with 8 nucleotides matching TRBD2. J was trimmed by 1 base and V by 4 bases; bases with no gene match: 7. CDR1 is SGHRS and CDR2 is YFSETQ in the germline V gene. The CDR3 extends over 15 amino acids. CDR3 sequence (DNA): TGCGCCAGCAGCGGAACTAGCGGAGCATCCTACGAGCAGTACTTC. It yields the protein CASSGTSGASYEQYF.

The V call is TRBV20-1, the J call TRBJ2-7; D might be TRBD2 (6 bases). This CDR3 is 17 amino acids long. The germline V gene encodes CDR1 DFQATT and CDR2 SNEGSKA (reference sequence). V shed 3 bases and J shed 4 bases, with 25 bases lying between them. The CDR3: CSASPPRRGGGPYEQYF. The CDR3 DNA is TGCAGTGCTAGTCCCCCCCGACGGGGCGGAGGGCCGTACGAGCAGTACTTC.

The chain uses TRBV9 and TRBJ2-1; 13 nucleotides agree with TRBD2. In germline, CDR1 is SGDLS, CDR2 YYNGEE. Trimming at V came to 2 bases and at J to 0 bases, leaving 5 bases not matched to a gene. CDR3 size: 18 residues. The CDR3 reads CASSVELAGGTSYNEQFF. CDR3 in DNA: TGTGCCAGCAGCGTCGAACTAGCGGGAGGGACCTCCTACAATGAGCAGTTCTTC.

The chain joins TRBV7-9 to TRBJ2-7, with 11 nucleotides matching TRBD2. The CDR3 length is 14 residues. Germline trimming cut 4 bases from V and 2 bases from J; bases unmatched to any gene: 1. Looked up from germline, CDR1 is SEHNR and CDR2 is FQNEAQ (reference sequence). This chain's CDR3 is CASSSTSGAYEQYF. The CDR3 DNA sequence: TGTGCCAGCAGCTCGACTAGCGGGGCCTACGAGCAGTACTTC.

The chain couples TRBV3-1 (or the pseudogene TRBV3-2) to TRBJ2-5; D may be TRBD1 (5 bases). The CDR3 extends over 15 amino acids. V lost 4 bases and J lost 5, with 17 bases in between. CDR1 and CDR2 (germline): LGHDT, YNNKEL (reference sequence). CDR3 in amino acids: CASSLQDSPGETQYF. CDR3 bases: TGTGCCAGCAGCCTCCAAGACAGTCCCGGGGAGACCCAGTACTTC.

V is TRBV7-9 and J is TRBJ1-4, with a weak D call TRBD1 (5 bases). V was shortened by 2 bases and J by 8 bases, with 12 bases between the two germline ends. This CDR3 region has 14 residues. The germline V gene encodes CDR1 SEHNR and CDR2 FQNEAQ (reference sequence). The CDR3 protein is CASSLSGQGEKLFF. The CDR3 bases are TGTGCCAGCAGCTTATCTGGGCAGGGCGAAAAACTGTTTTTT.

The chain joins TRBV28 to TRBJ2-4, with D perhaps TRBD2 (6 bases). Trimming pared 6 bases from V and 0 bases from J, leaving 15 bases between. The CDR3 runs to 16 residues. The germline gives CDR1 MDHEN, CDR2 SYDVKM. DNA of the CDR3: TGTGCCAGCAGCGGGAGCGACCTCCTAGCCAAAAACATTCAGTACTTC. Residues: CASSGSDLLAKNIQYF.

V gene TRBV4-1 combines with J gene TRBJ1-5, with D uncertain. Germline V gene data show CDR1 as MGHRA and CDR2 as YSYEKL. The V and J ends lost 1 base and 0 bases respectively, with 7 bases between them. This CDR3 comprises 15 residues. The CDR3 nucleotides are TGCGCCAGCAGCCAAGGAGTGAATAGCAATCAGCCCCAGCATTTT. It encodes CASSQGVNSNQPQHF.

The chain combines TRBV5-6 with TRBJ2-1; 12 bases map to TRBD2. Germline V gives CDR1 SGHDT, CDR2 YYEEEE. The CDR3 consists of 16 residues. The trim removed 0 bases at V and 5 bases at J, leaving 3 bases unmatched. This CDR3 is CASSLGLAGVDNEQFF. The DNA for the CDR3 is TGTGCCAGCAGCTTGGGACTAGCGGGAGTGGACAATGAGCAGTTCTTC.